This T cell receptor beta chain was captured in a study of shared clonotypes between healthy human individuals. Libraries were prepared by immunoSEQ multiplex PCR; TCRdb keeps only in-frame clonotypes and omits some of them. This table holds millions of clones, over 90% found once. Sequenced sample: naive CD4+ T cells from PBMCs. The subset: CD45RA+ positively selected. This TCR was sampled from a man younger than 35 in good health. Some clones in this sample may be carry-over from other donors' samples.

In nucleotides, the CDR3 is TGTGCCAGCAGCTTAGGGGGTGGGGTAAATCAGCCCCAGCATTTT. Translated: CASSLGGGVNQPQHF. The chain joins TRBV7-2 to TRBJ1-5, with unresolved D. The length of the CDR3 is 15 residues. The V end lost 1 base, the J end lost 4 bases, and 11 bases lay between the germline ends. The V gene's germline CDR1 is SGHTA and CDR2 FQGNSA.